This TCR beta chain is from a study of blood T cell repertoires in COVID-19. Across the study: T cells, B-cell-depleted T cells, or PBMCs provided the cDNA or gDNA that served as material.

Study processing details: By means of reference gene primer amplification, nucleated cell counts were estimated. Libraries were prepared by immunoSEQ multiplex PCR; TCRdb keeps only in-frame clonotypes and omits some of them. The V and J calls and clone size come from that table; D and trimming were worked out from the DNA. The data show about 180,000 clones, 75% to 90% seen once. CDR3 length: 15 residues. Trimming removed 3 bases from V and 2 bases from J; junction bases left unmatched: 5. In germline, CDR1 is SGHNT, CDR2 YYREEE (reference sequence). This clonotype was obtained from a woman aged 40 to 50 with COVID-19, enrolled during active disease. The sequenced material came from peripheral blood. V and J are TRBV5-4 and TRBJ2-1; 7 bases are a match to TRBD2. The DNA of the CDR3 is TGTGCCAGCAGCTACGGGACTAACACCTACAATGAGCAGTTCTTC. It translates to CASSYGTNTYNEQFF.